Below are 16 T cell receptor beta chains sequenced from a single sample in a study of PD-L1 blockade in urothelial cancer (dated by TCRdb to 2016 to 2017). Libraries were made using the immunoSEQ multiplex PCR assay. TCRdb obtained this table from immuneACCESS and retained in-frame rearrangements with V and J assigned. These tables miss some clones; where compared with another copy, unresolved V genes account for less than half of the shortfall, and the remainder is unexplained. The sample contains 35,000 to 40,000 clones, about four fifths of them found a single time. The ten largest clones take up 6% to 7% of the sample. The time point tag for this specimen amounts to: pretreatment peripheral blood. The sequences come from PBMCs, collected around atezolizumab (anti-PD-L1) treatment. All receptors derive from a man aged 55 to 70 with urothelial cancer.

This chain connects TRBV4-1 to TRBJ2-7; 7 bases agree with TRBD1. Trimming took 0 bases from V and 4 from J; bases not matched to a gene: 21. CDR1 and CDR2 from the germline V gene are MGHRA and YSYEKL. This CDR3 is 20 amino acids long. The chain's CDR3 is CASSQDIGRGRIEAGYEQYF. CDR3 nucleotide sequence: TGCGCCAGCAGCCAAGATATCGGCAGGGGGAGAATTGAGGCCGGGTACGAGCAGTACTTC.

V gene TRBV19 combines with J gene TRBJ1-2; no clear D. The V gene's germline CDR1 is LNHDA and CDR2 SQIVND (reference sequence). The CDR3 extends over 13 amino acids. V was trimmed by 6 bases and J by 5 bases, leaving 13 bases between them. As DNA, the CDR3 is TGTGCCAGTAGCCCCTCCGGACTATATGGCTACACCTTC. It codes for CASSPSGLYGYTF.

The chain recombines TRBV10-1 with TRBJ1-1; TRBD1 aligns across 8 bases. V trimming: 10 bases; J trimming: 1 base; junction bases outside the gene matches: 5. There are 13 residues in the CDR3. The germline CDR1 and CDR2 sequences are WNHNN and SYGVQD (reference sequence). This chain's CDR3 is CATSDRGNTEAFF. For the CDR3, the DNA is TGCGCCACCAGCGACAGGGGGAACACTGAAGCTTTCTTT.

J is TRBJ1-2 and V is TRBV9; D remains ambiguous. CDR1 is SGDLS and CDR2 is YYNGEE in the germline V gene. The CDR3 is made up of 13 amino acids. V lost 0 bases and J 2 bases, leaving 5 bases between the germline ends. The chain's CDR3 is CASSVAQNYGYTF. CDR3 bases: TGTGCCAGCAGCGTAGCACAGAACTATGGCTACACCTTC.

The V and J genes are TRBV9 and TRBJ1-5; TRBD1 might be the D (5 bases). The ends were cut back, 0 bases at V and 7 bases at J, with 14 bases in the middle. Germline CDR1 is SGDLS and CDR2 is YYNGEE. This CDR3 spans 15 amino acids. In DNA, the CDR3 is TGTGCCAGCAGCGTAGGGTCAGGGAACGGGCAGCCCCAGCATTTT. This sequence encodes CASSVGSGNGQPQHF.

V is TRBV2 and J is TRBJ2-7; 7 nucleotides match TRBD2. CDR1 SNHLY and CDR2 FYNNEI come from the germline V gene. This CDR3 has 12 amino acids. The junction had 9 bases not matched to a gene; V was cut back by 8 bases and J by 8 bases. CDR3 sequence (DNA): TGTGCCAGCGGGGCGGGGGAGGGAAAGCAGTACTTC. Translated, it gives CASGAGEGKQYF.

This clone has only one observation. The chain's CDR3 is CASSQDRQAWNSPLHF. CDR3 nucleotides: TGCGCCAGCAGCCAAGATAGGCAGGCATGGAATTCACCCCTCCACTTT. V usage is TRBV4-1 and J usage is TRBJ1-6; D is uncertain. The V and J ends lost 0 bases and 7 bases respectively, with 13 bases between them. This CDR3 is 16 amino acids long. Germline CDR1 is MGHRA and CDR2 is YSYEKL.

This clone was picked up a small number of times. The chain uses TRBV5-1 and TRBJ2-3; 9 bases are a match to TRBD1. The CDR3 runs 17 residues. Losses at the gene ends were 3 bases for V and 6 bases for J; bases not matched to a gene: 14. Germline V gene data show CDR1 as SGHRS and CDR2 as YFSETQ. Here the CDR3 reads CASSYPTGGSQSDTQYF. The CDR3, as DNA: TGCGCCAGCAGCTACCCGACAGGGGGGTCCCAATCGGATACGCAGTATTTT. Complete variable domain (other parts from reference TRBV5-1 and TRBJ2-3): KAGVTQTPRYLIKTRGQQVTLSCSPISGHRSVSWYQQTPGQGLQFLFEYFSETQRNKGNFPGRFSGRQFSNSRSEMNVSTLELGDSALYLCASSYPTGGSQSDTQYFGPGTRLTVL.

The chain recombines TRBV28 with TRBJ2-1, with 11 bases identical to TRBD1. The germline V gene encodes CDR1 MDHEN and CDR2 SYDVKM. With 4 bases clipped from V and 7 bases from J, the junction kept 9 bases outside the gene matches. The CDR3 loop spans 16 amino acids. The chain's CDR3 is CASSYPGGQGANEQFF. The CDR3 DNA reads as TGTGCCAGCAGTTACCCAGGCGGACAGGGGGCGAATGAGCAGTTCTTC.

The chain uses TRBV19 and TRBJ1-6; D gene ambiguous. CDR1 is LNHDA, CDR2 SQIVND, per germline (reference sequence). The CDR3 consists of 14 residues. V was clipped by 2 bases and J by 11 bases, with 13 bases between them. DNA for the CDR3: TGTGCCAGTAGTATACGAGAACCCGGGGCACCCCTCCACTTT. This gives the protein CASSIREPGAPLHF.

CDR3 region: CATSGGTKETQYF. CDR3 DNA sequence: TGTGCCACCTCAGGGGGTACTAAAGAGACCCAGTACTTC. The chain has TRBV5-4 and TRBJ2-5; 7 bases line up with TRBD1. CDR1 is SGHNT, CDR2 YYREEE, per germline (reference sequence). CDR3 length: 13 amino acids. The trim removed 9 bases at V and 3 bases at J, leaving 8 bases unmatched.

This clone was found once. CDR3 amino acids: CASTDGGGASGEQFF. In DNA form, the CDR3 reads TGTGCCAGCACCGACGGAGGGGGGGCTTCCGGTGAGCAGTTCTTC. The V and J genes are TRBV28 and TRBJ2-1; D is possibly TRBD2 (7 bases). This CDR3 comprises 15 residues. Germline CDR1 and CDR2: MDHEN and SYDVKM. The germline V and J ends were trimmed by 7 bases and 9 bases, with 22 bases remaining between them.

This clone was observed once. The chain couples TRBV28 to TRBJ2-3; D is uncertain. Germline CDR1 is MDHEN and CDR2 is SYDVKM. V lost 3 bases, J lost 0 bases, and 7 bases lay in between. This CDR3 is built from 14 residues. The CDR3 DNA sequence: TGTGCCAGCAGTTTCACACAAAGCACAGATACGCAGTATTTT. Translating it yields CASSFTQSTDTQYF.

This clone is a singleton in its sample. The chain is built from TRBV5-1 and TRBJ2-3; TRBD1 might be the D (5 bases). Germline CDR1 is SGHRS and CDR2 is YFSETQ. V lost 4 bases and J 1 base, leaving 19 bases between the germline ends. The CDR3 is 17 residues long. The chain's CDR3 is CASSRYAVTGGTDTQYF. CDR3 in DNA: TGCGCCAGCAGCCGCTACGCGGTAACAGGAGGCACAGATACGCAGTATTTT. The variable domain in full, completed from reference TRBV5-1 and TRBJ2-3, reads KAGVTQTPRYLIKTRGQQVTLSCSPISGHRSVSWYQQTPGQGLQFLFEYFSETQRNKGNFPGRFSGRQFSNSRSEMNVSTLELGDSALYLCASSRYAVTGGTDTQYFGPGTRLTVL.

This chain uses TRBV28 with TRBJ2-5; the match to TRBD2 covers 7 bases. This CDR3 is 16 amino acids long. With 3 bases clipped from V and 1 base from J, the junction kept 8 bases outside the gene matches. The germline gives CDR1 MDHEN, CDR2 SYDVKM. The CDR3 bases are TGTGCCAGCAGTTTGACCCTAGCGGCCACCCAAGAGACCCAGTACTTC. Protein: CASSLTLAATQETQYF.

The CDR3 nucleotides read TGTGCCAGCAGCTTGGACAGAACGGCTAATGAAAAACTGTTTTTT. It translates to CASSLDRTANEKLFF. This chain uses TRBV5-8 with TRBJ1-4; D unclear. Germline-derived CDR1 and CDR2 are SGHTS and YDEGEE. V lost 0 bases, J lost 3 bases, and 9 bases lay in between. The CDR3 consists of 15 residues.